These T cell receptor beta chains were read from a single sample in a study of neurological immune-mediated disorders. TCRdb passed the 5' RACE reads through MiXCR, listing each CDR3 protein once. The table lists 25,000 to 35,000 distinct CDR3 sequences, over 3% of them singletons. Sequences were obtained from PBMCs. Every receptor here comes from a woman in her 30s with multiple sclerosis. The CDR3 runs from the conserved cysteine through the conserved F or W. The D gene is left open where the match is weak. A row's size may be missing; if present it is once, few, many or a size class.

CDR3 protein: CASSDVSRASGTQYF
CDR3 DNA: TGCGCCAGCAGCGACGTCTCAAGGGCGAGCGGGACCCAGTACTTC
clone size: medium-sized
CDR3 length: 15
D gene: -
V gene: TRBV5-1
J gene: TRBJ2-5

CDR3 protein: CASSLSGPGVGETQYF
CDR3 DNA: TGTGCCAGCAGCCTTTCCGGGCCCGGAGTCGGGGAGACCCAGTACTTC
clone size: many
CDR3 length: 16
D gene: -
V gene: TRBV7-2
J gene: TRBJ2-5

CDR3 protein: CSAWRTSGGADTQYF
CDR3 DNA: TGCAGTGCTTGGCGGACTAGCGGGGGGGCAGATACGCAGTATTTT
clone size: many
CDR3 length: 15
D gene: TRBD2
V gene: TRBV20-1
J gene: TRBJ2-3

CDR3 protein: CASSTAGRETQYF
CDR3 DNA: TGCGCCAGCAGCACCGCAGGGCGAGAGACCCAGTACTTC
clone size: many
CDR3 length: 13
D gene: -
V gene: TRBV5-1
J gene: TRBJ2-5

CDR3 protein: CSARDFDGGEKLFF
CDR3 DNA: TGCAGTGCTAGAGATTTTGACGGCGGTGAAAAACTGTTTTTT
clone size: many
CDR3 length: 14
D gene: -
V gene: TRBV20-1
J gene: TRBJ1-4

CDR3 protein: CASSFSGGAEQFF
CDR3 DNA: TGCGCCAGCAGCTTTAGCGGGGGGGCCGAGCAGTTCTTC
clone size: many
CDR3 length: 13
D gene: TRBD2
V gene: TRBV5-1
J gene: TRBJ2-1

CDR3 protein: CASSSDRGRNQPQNF
CDR3 DNA: TGTGCCAGCAGCTCAGACAGAGGAAGAAATCAGCCCCAGAATTTT
clone size: few
CDR3 length: 15
D gene: -
V gene: TRBV7-9
J gene: TRBJ1-5

CDR3 protein: CASTPLASGPQNF
CDR3 DNA: TGTGCCAGCACCCCCCTGGCGTCCGGGCCCCAGAATTTT
clone size: -
CDR3 length: 13
D gene: -
V gene: TRBV7-8
J gene: TRBJ1-5

CDR3 protein: CASSWQGAEETQYF
CDR3 DNA: TGCGCCAGCAGTTGGCAGGGGGCTGAAGAGACCCAGTACTTC
clone size: many
CDR3 length: 14
D gene: TRBD1
V gene: TRBV5-1
J gene: TRBJ2-5

CDR3 protein: CSATPYSEDTQYF
CDR3 DNA: TGCAGTGCTACCCCTTACAGCGAAGATACGCAGTATTTT
clone size: many
CDR3 length: 13
D gene: -
V gene: TRBV20-1
J gene: TRBJ2-3

CDR3 protein: CASSPLPSLGDNSPLNF
CDR3 DNA: TGTGCCAGCTCACCACTCCCTTCGTTGGGGGACAATTCACCCCTCAACTTT
clone size: many
CDR3 length: 17
D gene: -
V gene: TRBV18
J gene: TRBJ1-6

CDR3 protein: CASRGPTSTDTQYF
CDR3 DNA: TGTGCCAGCAGGGGGCCGACTAGCACAGATACGCAGTATTTT
clone size: many
CDR3 length: 14
D gene: -
V gene: TRBV7-2
J gene: TRBJ2-3

CDR3 protein: CASSVGRDNSPLHF
CDR3 DNA: TGTGCCAGCAGCGTGGGGCGAGATAATTCACCCCTCCACTTT
clone size: many
CDR3 length: 14
D gene: -
V gene: TRBV9
J gene: TRBJ1-6

CDR3 protein: CASSFQGLTGELFF
CDR3 DNA: TGTGCCAGCAGCTTCCAGGGGTTGACCGGGGAGCTGTTTTTT
clone size: many
CDR3 length: 14
D gene: -
V gene: TRBV11-2
J gene: TRBJ2-2

CDR3 protein: CASSSTSGGYNYGYTF
CDR3 DNA: TGTGCCAGCAGCTCTACATCAGGGGGTTATAACTATGGCTACACCTTC
clone size: many
CDR3 length: 16
D gene: TRBD1
V gene: TRBV7-9
J gene: TRBJ1-2

CDR3 protein: CSARTGQFNSPLHF
CDR3 DNA: TGCAGTGCTAGAACGGGGCAGTTTAATTCACCCCTCCACTTT
clone size: many
CDR3 length: 14
D gene: -
V gene: TRBV20-1
J gene: TRBJ1-6

CDR3 protein: CSARVRVSSYNSPLNF
CDR3 DNA: TGCAGTGCTAGAGTCAGGGTGAGCTCCTATAATTCACCCCTCAACTTT
clone size: many
CDR3 length: 16
D gene: -
V gene: TRBV20-1
J gene: TRBJ1-6

CDR3 protein: CASSQVEGGHYGYTF
CDR3 DNA: TGTGCCAGCAGCCAAGTGGAGGGTGGCCACTATGGCTACACCTTC
clone size: medium-sized
CDR3 length: 15
D gene: -
V gene: TRBV4-2
J gene: TRBJ1-2

CDR3 protein: CSASRADTQYF
CDR3 DNA: TGCAGTGCTAGCAGGGCAGATACGCAGTATTTT
clone size: many
CDR3 length: 11
D gene: -
V gene: TRBV20-1
J gene: TRBJ2-3

CDR3 protein: CSARKRTGGYEQYF
CDR3 DNA: TGCAGTGCCAGAAAGAGGACAGGGGGCTACGAGCAGTACTTC
clone size: many
CDR3 length: 14
D gene: TRBD1
V gene: TRBV20-1
J gene: TRBJ2-7

CDR3 protein: CASSLTQGAKNF
CDR3 DNA: TGTGCCAGCAGTTTAACCCAGGGGGCGAAGAATTTT
clone size: many
CDR3 length: 12
D gene: TRBD1
V gene: TRBV12-3/TRBV12-4
J gene: TRBJ1-5

CDR3 protein: CASMDRGGEPQHF
CDR3 DNA: TGTGCCAGCATGGACCGTGGTGGGGAGCCCCAGCATTTT
clone size: many
CDR3 length: 13
D gene: -
V gene: TRBV6-6
J gene: TRBJ1-5

CDR3 protein: CASSLDGQPQNF
CDR3 DNA: TGTGCCAGCAGCTTGGATGGTCAGCCCCAGAATTTT
clone size: many
CDR3 length: 12
D gene: -
V gene: TRBV5-6
J gene: TRBJ1-5

CDR3 protein: CASSQGQRTGELFF
CDR3 DNA: TGCGCCAGCAGCCAAGGGCAGAGAACCGGGGAGCTGTTTTTT
clone size: many
CDR3 length: 14
D gene: -
V gene: TRBV4-1
J gene: TRBJ2-2

CDR3 protein: CASSFVRDETQYF
CDR3 DNA: TGTGCCAGCAGCTTCGTCAGGGACGAGACCCAGTACTTC
clone size: many
CDR3 length: 13
D gene: -
V gene: TRBV7-9
J gene: TRBJ2-5

CDR3 protein: CSARAIGELFF
CDR3 DNA: TGCAGTGCTAGAGCGATTGGGGAGCTGTTTTTT
clone size: many
CDR3 length: 11
D gene: -
V gene: TRBV20-1
J gene: TRBJ2-2

CDR3 protein: CASSLWSGTSGYNEQFF
CDR3 DNA: TGCGCCAGCAGCTTGTGGTCCGGGACTAGCGGTTACAATGAGCAGTTCTTC
clone size: many
CDR3 length: 17
D gene: TRBD2
V gene: TRBV5-1
J gene: TRBJ2-1

CDR3 protein: CASSFRQGGWETQYF
CDR3 DNA: TGTGCCAGCAGTTTTCGACAGGGAGGGTGGGAGACCCAGTACTTC
clone size: many
CDR3 length: 15
D gene: -
V gene: TRBV7-2
J gene: TRBJ2-5

CDR3 protein: CASSLTTYYEQYF
CDR3 DNA: TGTGCCAGCAGCCTTACTACCTACTACGAGCAGTACTTC
clone size: many
CDR3 length: 13
D gene: -
V gene: TRBV3-1
J gene: TRBJ2-7

CDR3 protein: CASSVSGRSYNEQFF
CDR3 DNA: TGTGCCAGCAGCGTTAGCGGGCGCTCCTACAATGAGCAGTTCTTC
clone size: many
CDR3 length: 15
D gene: TRBD2
V gene: TRBV7-2
J gene: TRBJ2-1

CDR3 protein: CASSLSASGTRRGQFF
CDR3 DNA: TGTGCCAGCAGCTTATCGGCCTCCGGGACCCGAAGGGGGCAGTTCTTC
clone size: -
CDR3 length: 16
D gene: -
V gene: TRBV7-2
J gene: TRBJ2-1

CDR3 protein: CASSLRGWGETQYF
CDR3 DNA: TGTGCCAGCAGTTTGCGAGGTTGGGGAGAGACCCAGTACTTC
clone size: medium-sized
CDR3 length: 14
D gene: -
V gene: TRBV12-3/TRBV12-4
J gene: TRBJ2-5

CDR3 protein: CASKERMTQETQYF
CDR3 DNA: TGTGCCAGCAAAGAAAGGATGACCCAAGAGACCCAGTACTTC
clone size: many
CDR3 length: 14
D gene: -
V gene: TRBV6-6
J gene: TRBJ2-5

CDR3 protein: CSASDRGWGYGYTF
CDR3 DNA: TGCAGTGCTTCCGACAGGGGGTGGGGCTATGGCTACACCTTC
clone size: many
CDR3 length: 14
D gene: TRBD1
V gene: TRBV20-1
J gene: TRBJ1-2

CDR3 protein: CSVTPGQGAGYTF
CDR3 DNA: TGCAGCGTGACCCCCGGCCAGGGTGCTGGCTACACCTTC
clone size: many
CDR3 length: 13
D gene: -
V gene: TRBV29-1
J gene: TRBJ1-2

CDR3 protein: CASSFLSDRDEQFF
CDR3 DNA: TGTGCCAGCAGCTTCCTTTCGGACAGAGATGAGCAGTTCTTC
clone size: many
CDR3 length: 14
D gene: -
V gene: TRBV5-6
J gene: TRBJ2-1

CDR3 protein: CASSLNGSPSRGYTF
CDR3 DNA: TGTGCCAGCAGCCTTAACGGGAGTCCATCCAGAGGCTACACCTTC
clone size: many
CDR3 length: 15
D gene: -
V gene: TRBV9
J gene: TRBJ1-2

CDR3 protein: CASSQYRESGSTEAFF
CDR3 DNA: TGCGCCAGCAGCCAATACAGGGAAAGTGGGAGCACTGAAGCTTTCTTT
clone size: many
CDR3 length: 16
D gene: -
V gene: TRBV4-1
J gene: TRBJ1-1

CDR3 protein: CASSFSSGSSEQYF
CDR3 DNA: TGTGCCAGCAGCTTCTCTAGCGGCTCGAGCGAGCAGTACTTC
clone size: many
CDR3 length: 14
D gene: TRBD2
V gene: TRBV7-9
J gene: TRBJ2-7

CDR3 protein: CASSLGQYGYTF
CDR3 DNA: TGTGCCAGCAGCTTGGGACAGTATGGCTACACCTTC
clone size: many
CDR3 length: 12
D gene: TRBD1
V gene: TRBV7-2
J gene: TRBJ1-2

CDR3 protein: CASSAPGGQTGELFF
CDR3 DNA: TGTGCCAGCAGCGCGCCAGGGGGCCAAACCGGGGAGCTGTTTTTT
clone size: many
CDR3 length: 15
D gene: TRBD1
V gene: TRBV9
J gene: TRBJ2-2

CDR3 protein: CSARTSGEPWGQYF
CDR3 DNA: TGCAGCGCCAGGACTAGCGGGGAGCCATGGGGGCAGTATTTT
clone size: many
CDR3 length: 14
D gene: TRBD2
V gene: TRBV29-1
J gene: TRBJ2-3

CDR3 protein: CASSLLAGLAGGPYTGELFF
CDR3 DNA: TGTGCCAGCAGCTTGCTCGCAGGGCTAGCGGGAGGGCCGTACACCGGGGAGCTGTTTTTT
clone size: many
CDR3 length: 20
D gene: TRBD2
V gene: TRBV5-5
J gene: TRBJ2-2

CDR3 protein: CSAGTSGRHEQFF
CDR3 DNA: TGCAGCGCCGGGACTAGCGGGAGACATGAGCAGTTCTTC
clone size: many
CDR3 length: 13
D gene: TRBD2
V gene: TRBV29-1
J gene: TRBJ2-1

CDR3 protein: CASSDSGLSRTGELFF
CDR3 DNA: TGTGCCAGCAGTGATAGTGGTTTATCGAGGACCGGGGAGCTGTTTTTT
clone size: many
CDR3 length: 16
D gene: -
V gene: TRBV25-1
J gene: TRBJ2-2

CDR3 protein: CASSLVGEQYF
CDR3 DNA: TGTGCCAGCAGCTTAGTTGGCGAGCAGTACTTC
clone size: many
CDR3 length: 11
D gene: -
V gene: TRBV7-2
J gene: TRBJ2-7

CDR3 protein: CASTPGDRAVNWEAFF
CDR3 DNA: TGTGCCAGCACCCCGGGCGACAGGGCCGTTAATTGGGAAGCTTTCTTT
clone size: many
CDR3 length: 16
D gene: TRBD1
V gene: TRBV7-8
J gene: TRBJ1-1

CDR3 protein: CASSLVSEQFF
CDR3 DNA: TGTGCCAGCAGCTTAGTTAGCGAGCAGTTCTTC
clone size: many
CDR3 length: 11
D gene: -
V gene: TRBV7-9
J gene: TRBJ2-1

CDR3 protein: CASSPQGKYEQYF
CDR3 DNA: TGTGCCAGCTCACCTCAGGGGAAGTACGAGCAGTACTTC
clone size: once
CDR3 length: 13
D gene: -
V gene: TRBV18
J gene: TRBJ2-7

CDR3 protein: CASSLEGTVVSPLHF
CDR3 DNA: TGTGCCAGCAGCTTAGAGGGGACGGTCGTCTCACCCCTCCACTTT
clone size: many
CDR3 length: 15
D gene: -
V gene: TRBV7-2
J gene: TRBJ1-6

CDR3 protein: CASSQTSGSYEQYF
CDR3 DNA: TGTGCCAGCAGTCAAACTAGCGGATCGTACGAGCAGTACTTC
clone size: medium-sized
CDR3 length: 14
D gene: TRBD2
V gene: TRBV27
J gene: TRBJ2-7

CDR3 protein: CASSLGGLPYNSPLNF
CDR3 DNA: TGTGCCAGCAGCTTAGGAGGGTTGCCCTATAATTCACCCCTCAACTTT
clone size: many
CDR3 length: 16
D gene: -
V gene: TRBV7-6
J gene: TRBJ1-6

CDR3 protein: CASSLEGRWNEQFF
CDR3 DNA: TGTGCCAGCAGCTTGGAGGGCCGGTGGAATGAGCAGTTCTTC
clone size: many
CDR3 length: 14
D gene: -
V gene: TRBV7-2
J gene: TRBJ2-1

CDR3 protein: CASSLEGQKYNEQFF
CDR3 DNA: TGTGCCAGCAGTTTAGAGGGGCAAAAATACAATGAGCAGTTCTTC
clone size: many
CDR3 length: 15
D gene: -
V gene: TRBV12-3/TRBV12-4
J gene: TRBJ2-1

CDR3 protein: CASSYEVDYEQYF
CDR3 DNA: TGCGCCAGCAGCTACGAGGTGGACTACGAGCAGTACTTC
clone size: many
CDR3 length: 13
D gene: -
V gene: TRBV5-1
J gene: TRBJ2-7

CDR3 protein: CASSFVSDTEAFF
CDR3 DNA: TGTGCCAGCAGTTTTGTTTCCGACACTGAAGCTTTCTTT
clone size: many
CDR3 length: 13
D gene: -
V gene: TRBV12-3/TRBV12-4
J gene: TRBJ1-1

CDR3 protein: CASSFLDSSYGYTF
CDR3 DNA: TGTGCCAGCAGTTTCCTCGACAGCAGCTATGGCTACACCTTC
clone size: many
CDR3 length: 14
D gene: -
V gene: TRBV12-3/TRBV12-4
J gene: TRBJ1-2